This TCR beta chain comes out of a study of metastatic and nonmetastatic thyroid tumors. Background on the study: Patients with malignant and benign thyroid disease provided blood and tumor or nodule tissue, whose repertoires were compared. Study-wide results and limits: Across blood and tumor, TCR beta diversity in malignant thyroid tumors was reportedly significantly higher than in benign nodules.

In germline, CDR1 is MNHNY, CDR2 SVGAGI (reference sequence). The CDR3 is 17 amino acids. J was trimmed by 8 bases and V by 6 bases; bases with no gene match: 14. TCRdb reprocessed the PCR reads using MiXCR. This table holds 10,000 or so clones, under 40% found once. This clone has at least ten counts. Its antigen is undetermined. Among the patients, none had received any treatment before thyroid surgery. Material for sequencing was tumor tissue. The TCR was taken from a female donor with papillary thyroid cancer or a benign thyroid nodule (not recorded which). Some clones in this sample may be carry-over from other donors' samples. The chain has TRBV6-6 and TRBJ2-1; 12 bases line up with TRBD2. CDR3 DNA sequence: TGTGCCAGCAGCCCCCCGGCTAGCGGGGGGGGCCGGGATGAGCAGTTCTTC. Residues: CASSPPASGGGRDEQFF.